The sequence of this T cell receptor (beta chain) was determined in a study of blood T cell repertoires in COVID-19. In the study overall: Collection of acute and convalescent COVID-19 samples took place in the United States, Italy and Spain.

Germline loops: CDR1 LGHNA, CDR2 YSLEER. CDR3 length: 14 amino acids. Deletions cut 0 bases from V and 7 bases from J, with 10 bases between. Here immunoSEQ multiplex PCR was the method, and the copy in TCRdb shows in-frame clones only, minus some. This sample has 200,000 to 300,000 clones, with about 88% found just once. This receptor was identified in a woman aged 55 to 70 with COVID-19, enrolled during active disease. The V gene is TRBV4-3, the J gene TRBJ2-1; tentative D call: TRBD1 (6 bases). The sequenced material came from peripheral blood. The CDR3 coding sequence is TGCGCCAGCAGCCAAGATTACAGGGCGAATGAGCAGTTCTTC. It encodes CASSQDYRANEQFF.